This T cell receptor (beta chain) was documented in a study of T cell changes during pregnancy in multiple sclerosis (dated by TCRdb to the late 2010s). Context from the whole study: Changes in the T cell repertoire over the course of pregnancy were examined in this study in women with multiple sclerosis.

Concerning this clone itself: It has no known antigen specificity. No qualities accompany the bases; no much larger clone lies one base away.

Libraries were built with the immunoSEQ multiplex PCR assay. This is the immuneACCESS table as TCRdb keeps it, with only in-frame sequences that have V and J called. A part of the clones is gone; compared with another copy, unresolved V genes explain less than half, and the rest is unexplained. This sample lists about 59,000 clones; 93% were detected once. The ten largest clonotypes hold less than 3.5% of the sample. Here V drops 1 base and J drops 2 bases, and the junction holds 8 bases not matched to any gene. CDR1 and CDR2, per the germline V gene, are SGHVS and FQNEAQ. Reading from cysteine to phenylalanine, the CDR3 counts 17 amino acids. Only the CDR3 DNA stays, 51 bases, in frame from base 1.

The input for sequencing was CD8+ T cells from peripheral blood mononuclear cells, taken in the third trimester of pregnancy. The clonotype originates from a female donor with multiple sclerosis, enrolled in a pregnancy study. The V gene is TRBV7-8 and the J gene is TRBJ2-3, and 8 junctional nucleotides match TRBD2. The sequence in DNA is TGTGCCAGCAGCTTAGGTTCTAGCGGGCATCTCACAGATACGCAGTATTTT. This translates into CASSLGSSGHLTDTQYF.